This paragraph reports one T cell receptor (beta chain). The data belong to a study of T cells expressing NK-cell markers. Study-level information: It was sorted CD3+CD56-NKG2C+, CD3+CD56+NKG2C- and CD3+CD56+NKG2C+ T cells that provided the TCR beta repertoires. HCMV serostatus: most of the eight sequenced donors positive, one negative.

The CDR3 is 13 residues long. Germline assignment: CDR1 LGHDT and CDR2 YNNKEL (reference sequence). Beta-chain TCR cDNA was generated via 5'RACE template switching with UMIs. TCRdb derives one entry per CDR3 protein from the 5' RACE reads, leaving out DNA. The sample totals some 410,000 distinct CDR3 sequences. The origin of this receptor is a woman aged 18 to 75 in good health. This chain joins TRBV3-1 and TRBJ2-5; TCRdb selects TRBD1, and the lack of DNA leaves this call unchecked. The sample comprised blood T cells: a sorted CD56 or NKG2C T cell subset, CD4+ or CD8+ T cells, or bulk PBMC T cells (not recorded which). This CDR3 is CASSYREIGTQYF.